This paragraph reports one T cell receptor beta chain. Its antigen is not identified. This entry belongs to a study of cytomegalovirus exposure and HLA in healthy donors. Study background: HLA-typed donors were the source of roughly 80 million unique TCRs held in an early data release.

The CDR3 is made up of 18 amino acids. Study-wide findings and caveats: In a later analysis, a missense DCLRE1C variant was linked to TCR beta V- and J-gene trimming.

Primers: 60 Vbeta forward and 13 Jbeta reverse. The protocol was immunoSEQ multiplex PCR, while the TCRdb copy is restricted to in-frame clones and leaves out a portion. Of around 100,000 clones in the sample, roughly 70% were seen once. This sequence was found in a man aged 35 to 55 in good health and CMV-seropositive. The chain combines TRBV21-1 with TRBJ2-1; the table's D call, TRBD1, was not checked against the DNA. TRBV21-1 is a known pseudogene. Sequencing input: PBMCs. CDR3 nucleotide sequence: TGTGCCAGCAGCACCAGGGGGACTGTAGGAGAGGTCTACAATGAGCAGTTCTTC. Translation gives CASSTRGTVGEVYNEQFF.